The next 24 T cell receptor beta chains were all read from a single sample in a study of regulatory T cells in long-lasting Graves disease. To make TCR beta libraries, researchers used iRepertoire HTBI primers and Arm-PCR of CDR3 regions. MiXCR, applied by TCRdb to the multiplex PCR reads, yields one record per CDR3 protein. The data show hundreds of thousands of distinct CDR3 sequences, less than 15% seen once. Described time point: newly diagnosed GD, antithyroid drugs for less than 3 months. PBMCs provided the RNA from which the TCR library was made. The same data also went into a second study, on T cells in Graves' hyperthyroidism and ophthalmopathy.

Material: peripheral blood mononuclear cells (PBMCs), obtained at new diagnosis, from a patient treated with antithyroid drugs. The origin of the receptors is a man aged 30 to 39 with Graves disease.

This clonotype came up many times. The CDR3 region has the DNA TGCGCCAGCAGCTCCCAGGGTAGCGGGAGCACAGATACGCAGTATTTT. This gives the protein CASSSQGSGSTDTQYF. The chain carries TRBV5-1 and TRBJ2-3; 7 nucleotides align to TRBD2. The V gene end was trimmed by 3 bases and the J gene end by 0 bases; junction bases not matched to a gene: 7. In germline, CDR1 is SGHRS, CDR2 YFSETQ. CDR3 length equals 16 residues.

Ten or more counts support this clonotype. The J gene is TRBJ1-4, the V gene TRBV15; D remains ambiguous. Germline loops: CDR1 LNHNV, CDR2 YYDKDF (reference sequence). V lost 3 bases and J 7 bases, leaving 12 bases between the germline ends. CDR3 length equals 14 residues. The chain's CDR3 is CATSREGIAEKLFF. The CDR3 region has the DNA TGTGCCACCAGCAGGGAAGGGATTGCTGAAAAACTGTTTTTT.

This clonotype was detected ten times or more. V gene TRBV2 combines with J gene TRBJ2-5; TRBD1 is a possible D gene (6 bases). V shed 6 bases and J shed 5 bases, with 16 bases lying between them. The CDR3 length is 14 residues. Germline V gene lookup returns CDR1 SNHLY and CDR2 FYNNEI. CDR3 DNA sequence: TGTGCCAGCAGCTACTCTAGGGGGAAGGAGACCCAGTACTTC. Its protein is CASSYSRGKETQYF.

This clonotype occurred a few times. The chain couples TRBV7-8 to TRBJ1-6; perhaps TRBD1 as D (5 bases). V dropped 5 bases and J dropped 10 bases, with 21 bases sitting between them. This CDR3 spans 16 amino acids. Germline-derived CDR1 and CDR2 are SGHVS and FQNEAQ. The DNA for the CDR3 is TGTGCCAGCAGCCAACTCGGGGCAGGGATGGACTCACCCCTCCACTTT. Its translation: CASSQLGAGMDSPLHF. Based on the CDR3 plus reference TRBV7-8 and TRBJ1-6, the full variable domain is GAGVSQSPRYKVAKRGQDVALRCDPISGHVSLFWYQQALGQGPEFLTYFQNEAQLDKSGLPSDRFFAERPEGSVSTLKIQRTQQEDSAVYLCASSQLGAGMDSPLHFGNGTRLTVT.

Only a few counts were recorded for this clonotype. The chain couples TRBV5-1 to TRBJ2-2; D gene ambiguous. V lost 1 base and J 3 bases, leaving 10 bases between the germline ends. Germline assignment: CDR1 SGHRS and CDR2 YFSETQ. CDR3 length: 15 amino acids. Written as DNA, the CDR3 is TGCGCCAGCAGCTTGAACTCTTTAGACACCGGGGAGCTGTTTTTT. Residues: CASSLNSLDTGELFF.

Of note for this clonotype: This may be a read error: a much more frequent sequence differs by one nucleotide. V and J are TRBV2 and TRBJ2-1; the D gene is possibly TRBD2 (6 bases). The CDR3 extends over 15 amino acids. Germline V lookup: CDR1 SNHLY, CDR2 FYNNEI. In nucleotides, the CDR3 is TGTGCCGGCAGTGACGGGGACTTGGCCTACAATGAGCAGTTCTTC. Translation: CAGSDGDLAYNEQFF.

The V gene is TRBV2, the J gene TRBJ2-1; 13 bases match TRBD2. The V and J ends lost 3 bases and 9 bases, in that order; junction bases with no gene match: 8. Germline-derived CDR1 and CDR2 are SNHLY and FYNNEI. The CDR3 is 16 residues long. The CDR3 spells CASSDPGTSGTGEQFF. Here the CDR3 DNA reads TGTGCCAGCAGTGATCCCGGGACTAGCGGGACGGGTGAGCAGTTCTTC.

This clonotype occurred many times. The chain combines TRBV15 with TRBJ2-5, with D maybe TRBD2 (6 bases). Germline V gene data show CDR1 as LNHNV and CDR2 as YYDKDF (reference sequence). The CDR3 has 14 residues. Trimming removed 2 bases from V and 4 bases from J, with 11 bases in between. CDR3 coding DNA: TGTGCCACCAGCAGATCGAGACTAGTAGAGACCCAGTACTTC. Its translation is CATSRSRLVETQYF. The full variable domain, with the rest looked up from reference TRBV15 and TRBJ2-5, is DAMVIQNPRYQVTQFGKPVTLSCSQTLNHNVMYWYQQKSSQAPKLLFHYYDKDFNNEADTPDNFQSRRPNTSFCFLDIRSPGLGDTAMYLCATSRSRLVETQYFGPGTRLLVL.

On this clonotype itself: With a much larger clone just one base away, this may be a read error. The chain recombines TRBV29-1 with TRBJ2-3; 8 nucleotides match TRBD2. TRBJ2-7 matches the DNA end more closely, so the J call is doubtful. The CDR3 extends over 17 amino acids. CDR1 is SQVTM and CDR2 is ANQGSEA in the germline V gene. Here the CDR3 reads CSAEFLATSDGGGEQYF. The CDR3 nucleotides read TGCAGCGCCGAATTTCTCGCGACTAGCGATGGCGGGGGTGAGCAGTACTTC.

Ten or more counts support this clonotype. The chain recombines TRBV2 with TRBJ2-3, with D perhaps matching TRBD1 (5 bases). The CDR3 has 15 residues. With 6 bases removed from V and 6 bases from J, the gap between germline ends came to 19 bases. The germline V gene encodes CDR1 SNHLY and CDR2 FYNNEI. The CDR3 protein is CASSRMAIGADTQYF. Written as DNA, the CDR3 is TGTGCCAGCAGCCGAATGGCCATAGGGGCGGATACGCAGTATTTT.

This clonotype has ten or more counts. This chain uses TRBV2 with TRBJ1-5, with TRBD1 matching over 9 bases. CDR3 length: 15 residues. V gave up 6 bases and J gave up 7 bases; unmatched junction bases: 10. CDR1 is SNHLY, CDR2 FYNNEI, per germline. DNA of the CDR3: TGTGCCAGCAGATCTGACAGGGGGGAAGGGCAGCCCCAGCATTTT. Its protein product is CASRSDRGEGQPQHF.

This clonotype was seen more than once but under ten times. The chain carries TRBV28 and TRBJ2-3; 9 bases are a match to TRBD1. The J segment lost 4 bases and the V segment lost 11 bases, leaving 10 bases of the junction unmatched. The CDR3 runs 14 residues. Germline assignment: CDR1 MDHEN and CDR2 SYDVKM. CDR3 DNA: TGTGCCTGCTCCGGGACAGGGCCCGCAGATACGCAGTATTTT. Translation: CACSGTGPADTQYF.

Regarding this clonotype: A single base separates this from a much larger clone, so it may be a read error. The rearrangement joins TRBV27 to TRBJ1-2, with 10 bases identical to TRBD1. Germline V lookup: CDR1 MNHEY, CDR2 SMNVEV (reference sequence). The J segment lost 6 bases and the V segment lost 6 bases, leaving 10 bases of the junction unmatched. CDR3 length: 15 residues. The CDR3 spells CASRTHEGQGHGYTF. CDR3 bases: TGTGCCAGCAGGACTCACGAGGGACAGGGGCATGGCTACACCTTC.

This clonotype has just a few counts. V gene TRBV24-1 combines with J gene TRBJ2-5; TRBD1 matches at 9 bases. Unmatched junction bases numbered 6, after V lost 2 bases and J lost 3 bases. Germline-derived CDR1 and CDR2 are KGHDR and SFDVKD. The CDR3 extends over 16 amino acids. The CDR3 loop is CATSDSGQGWEETQYF. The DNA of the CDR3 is TGTGCCACCAGTGATTCAGGACAGGGGTGGGAAGAGACCCAGTACTTC.

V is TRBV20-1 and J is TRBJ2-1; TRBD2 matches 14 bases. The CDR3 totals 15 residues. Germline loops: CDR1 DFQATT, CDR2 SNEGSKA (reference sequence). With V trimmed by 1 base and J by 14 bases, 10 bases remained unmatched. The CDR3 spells CSARAGLAGGISEFF. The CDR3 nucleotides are TGCAGTGCTAGAGCTGGACTAGCGGGAGGAATCTCGGAGTTCTTC.

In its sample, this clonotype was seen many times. Here the CDR3 reads CASSKTGGPDTQYF. CDR3 DNA sequence: TGTGCCAGCAGCAAGACAGGGGGCCCAGATACGCAGTATTTT. The chain has TRBV11-2 and TRBJ2-3; 10 bases fit TRBD1. From germline, CDR1 is SGHAT and CDR2 FQNNGV. The V and J ends lost 5 bases and 4 bases, in that order; junction bases with no gene match: 3. The CDR3 is 14 residues long.

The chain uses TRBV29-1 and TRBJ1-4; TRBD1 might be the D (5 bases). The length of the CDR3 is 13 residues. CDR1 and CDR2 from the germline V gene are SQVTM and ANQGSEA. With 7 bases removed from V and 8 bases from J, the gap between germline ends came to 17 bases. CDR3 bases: TGCAGCGCCCTGACAGCGGGGGGGGAAAAACTGTTTTTT. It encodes CSALTAGGEKLFF.

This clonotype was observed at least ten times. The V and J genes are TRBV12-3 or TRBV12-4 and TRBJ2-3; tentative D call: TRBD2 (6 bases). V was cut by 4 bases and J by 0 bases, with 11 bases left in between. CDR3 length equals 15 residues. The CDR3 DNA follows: TGTGCCAGCAGTTCCCTAGCGCCTAGCACAGATACGCAGTATTTT. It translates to CASSSLAPSTDTQYF.

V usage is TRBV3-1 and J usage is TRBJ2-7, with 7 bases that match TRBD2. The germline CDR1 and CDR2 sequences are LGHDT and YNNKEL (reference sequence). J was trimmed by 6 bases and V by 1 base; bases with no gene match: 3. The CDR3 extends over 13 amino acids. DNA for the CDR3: TGTGCCAGCAGCCAAGGACTAGCAGCCGAGCAGTACTTC. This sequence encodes CASSQGLAAEQYF.

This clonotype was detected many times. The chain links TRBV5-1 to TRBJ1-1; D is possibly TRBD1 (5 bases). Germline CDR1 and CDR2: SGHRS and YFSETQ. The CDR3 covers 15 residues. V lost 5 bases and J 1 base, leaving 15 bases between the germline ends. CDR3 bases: TGCGCCAGCAGTCATGGGGCAGGGCCGAACACTGAAGCTTTCTTT. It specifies CASSHGAGPNTEAFF.

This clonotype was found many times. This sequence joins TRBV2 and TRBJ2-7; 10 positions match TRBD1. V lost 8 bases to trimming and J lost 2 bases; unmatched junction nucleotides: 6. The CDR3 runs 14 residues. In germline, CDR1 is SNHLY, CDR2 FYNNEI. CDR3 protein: CASGGQGTPYEQYF. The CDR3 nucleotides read TGTGCCAGCGGGGGACAGGGGACCCCCTACGAGCAGTACTTC.

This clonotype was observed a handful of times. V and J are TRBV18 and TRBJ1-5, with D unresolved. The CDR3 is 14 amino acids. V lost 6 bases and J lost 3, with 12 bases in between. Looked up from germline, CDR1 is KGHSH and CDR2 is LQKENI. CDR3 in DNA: TGTGCCAGCTCCCACGGGCCCCACAATCAGCCCCAGCATTTT. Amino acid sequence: CASSHGPHNQPQHF.

For the CDR3, the DNA is TGTGCCAGCAGTGACTCGGCTAGCGGCACAGATACGCAGTATTTT. This translates into CASSDSASGTDTQYF. The rearrangement links TRBV6-4 to TRBJ2-3; weak D call: TRBD2 (6 bases). The CDR3 has 15 residues. Germline V gene lookup returns CDR1 MRHNA and CDR2 SNTAGT. Trimming pared 0 bases from V and 1 base from J, leaving 8 bases between.

The CDR3 reads CSVQRGSYEQYF. CDR3 nucleotide sequence: TGCAGCGTCCAGCGGGGGTCCTACGAGCAGTACTTC. V and J are TRBV29-1 and TRBJ2-7; 8 bases map to TRBD2. CDR1 and CDR2 (germline): SQVTM, ANQGSEA. V was pared by 6 bases and J by 1 base, with 2 bases of the junction left unmatched. The CDR3 runs 12 residues.